This T cell receptor (beta chain) was sequenced in a study of vaccination and CD4 T cells after COVID-19 (dated 2022 in TCRdb). Background for the entire study: In the convalescent cohort there were six males and four females, among whom were two Hispanic individuals, seven Caucasians, two Asians and one multiracial person. Two doses of either the Pfizer-BioNTech BNT162b2 vaccine (n=8) or the Moderna mRNA-1273 vaccine (n=2) were administered to participants. Post-COVID blood samples from convalescent patients were collected a median of around 100 days after diagnosis, with a range of about 35 to 161 days. Post-vaccine blood samples were taken a median of approximately 70 days after the second vaccine dose, with a range of roughly 13 to 250 days. For stimulating the cultures, overlapping spike peptide pools were used, derived from SARS-CoV-2 as well as from the common cold coronaviruses HCoV-NL63, HCoV-OC43 and HCoV-229E. As controls, cultures received a CEFX viral epitope pool (the positive control), an HIV-1 Nef peptide pool (the negative control), or no peptide at all. In roughly 11 COVID-19 convalescent patients and a few infection-naive healthy vaccine recipients, the spike-specific CD4+ TCR repertoire before mRNA vaccination was compared with the repertoire after mRNA vaccination. Memory CD4+ T cell crossreactivity between SARS-CoV-2 and common cold coronavirus spike proteins was assessed at the TCR clonotype level in an earlier paper using these donors. The research as a whole found: The study included relatively few convalescent patients and did not analyze early timepoints after natural infection. The median count of SARS-CoV-2-reactive clonotypes went up from 21 after infection to about 40 after vaccination, although the change was not significant. Of the vaccine-specific clones found in convalescent patients, nearly all (304 of 307) were mono-reactive for SARS-CoV-2 spike instead of being cross-reactive with common cold coronaviruses. In convalescent patients, a median roughly 87% of post-vaccine SARS-CoV-2-reactive clones were detected only after vaccination, suggesting vaccine-specific priming.

As concerns this clonotype: Its antigen is still unknown. Qualities for individual bases were not recorded, and no much larger clone is one base off.

The CDR3 covers 15 residues, taking in both the cysteine and the phenylalanine. Only the CDR3 DNA is retained, 45 bases long and in frame from the first base. The germline V gene supplies CDR1 SGHTA and CDR2 FQGTGA. Trimming costs V 1 base and J 1 base, and their ends lie 10 bases apart. Receptors were amplified or captured by PCR. DNA from cultured CD4+ T cells underwent TCR sequencing with the Oncomine TCR Beta short-read assay at the Johns Hopkins FTIC core. The QIAamp micro DNA kit was used to extract genomic DNA from the cultured CD4+ T cells. Oncomine TCR Beta libraries from cultured CD4+ T cells were pooled with unique dual indexes and sequenced on an Illumina iSeq 100. Turning to the authors' computational methods: Non-productive sequences were filtered out, and CDR3s that did not start with C, did not end with F or W, or were shorter than 7 amino acids were discarded. Antigen-specific clonotypes were identified with the MANAFEST web application by comparing peptide-stimulated wells with reference and other culture wells. For a clone to be called positive, the clone needed an FDR below 0.05, an odds ratio above 5, and a productive frequency above 0.1% in at least two of three replicate wells. Clonotypes that were significantly expanded in both SARS-CoV-2 spike wells and at least one common cold coronavirus spike condition were defined as cross-reactive. CDR3 homology was assessed with Levenshtein distances (stringdist) and unrooted phylogenetic trees (ape) in R version 3.6.1. TCRdb redid the processing of the public reads, applying fastp at Q25 and MiXCR, and retained in-frame beta chains. Merged by CDR3 protein, the rows form single entries marked with the most common genes and DNA. Clone size and V and J calls follow TCRdb, not the original study. The table for this sample lists some 10,000 distinct CDR3 sequences; just under 45% of them were counted only once. The ten largest account for 9.5% to 15% of the sample.

Interpreted using the paper, the treatment or condition label stands for: roughly 11-day PBMC culture with coronavirus spike peptide pools or control peptides (ViraFEST assay). CD4+ T cells from unexposed donors were collected before the COVID-19 pandemic (2011-2018). The ViraFEST assay was used in the study, in which antigen-specific T cells were expanded with peptide pools and expanded clonotypes were subsequently identified by TCR sequencing. Each well held fewer than 2.5 million PBMCs cultured with roughly 10 ug/ml peptide pools in IMDM containing around 5% human AB serum and 8 to 10 IU/ml IL-2. On days 3 and 7, half of the culture medium was replaced with fresh IL-2-containing medium. Once the cells had been in culture for over 9 days, the EasySep CD4+ T cell isolation kit was used to isolate CD4+ T cells by negative selection. As cell number allowed, CD4+ T cells from unexposed donors were tested for reactivity to SARS-CoV-2 S and N and to four common cold coronavirus spike pools. PBMCs were separated from whole blood using Ficoll-Paque Plus gradient centrifugation and then either used fresh or cryopreserved at -140C. Each culture condition was generally run in triplicate wells. The leukapheresis product for the unexposed donors was obtained through commercial purchase.

The sample taken for sequencing was CD4+ T cells from blood, cultured in vitro. This sequence originates from a human donor in good health. The chain is assembled from TRBV7-3 and TRBJ1-1, with the D gene call left open. This receptor carries the CDR3 CASSLSLTKNTEAFF. The DNA sequence reads TGTGCCAGCAGCTTAAGCTTAACGAAGAACACTGAAGCTTTCTTT.